These 19 T cell receptor beta chains were all obtained from the same sample, sequenced in a study of shared clonotypes between healthy human individuals. The table came from immunoSEQ multiplex PCR; TCRdb's copy has only in-frame clones and leaves some out. The sample carries 2 million to 2.5 million clones, about 92% recorded once. The sequencing sample was made of naive CD4+ T cells from PBMCs. Stated subset: CD45RA+ positively selected. These receptors all come from a man between 18 and 35 years old in good health. Some clones in this sample may be carry-over from other donors' samples.

V and J are TRBV19 and TRBJ1-3; D gene unclear. Trimming removed 4 bases from V and 2 bases from J, with 9 bases in between. CDR3 length: 14 amino acids. Germline V lookup: CDR1 LNHDA, CDR2 SQIVND (reference sequence). CDR3 nucleotide sequence: TGTGCCAGTAGTAGCCAGGTGACTGGAAACACCATATATTTT. This encodes CASSSQVTGNTIYF.

The chain combines TRBV6-6 with TRBJ2-5, with a tentative D call TRBD1 (6 bases). Per germline, CDR1 MNHNY and CDR2 SVGAGI (reference sequence). The CDR3 spans 14 residues. V was clipped by 6 bases and J by 1 base, with 12 bases between them. As DNA, the CDR3 is TGTGCCAGCAGCTCAAACAGGGTCCAAGAGACCCAGTACTTC. Protein product: CASSSNRVQETQYF.

CDR3 bases: TGCGCCAGCAGCTTGGGGGACTCAGGGGGTAGGTACGAGCAGTACTTC. Its protein product is CASSLGDSGGRYEQYF. V gene TRBV5-1 combines with J gene TRBJ2-7, with a possible D match to TRBD1 (7 bases). Germline lookup yields CDR1 SGHRS and CDR2 YFSETQ. The CDR3 length is 16 residues. Trimming removed 0 bases at V and 4 bases at J, with 17 bases between.

This chain connects TRBV28 to TRBJ1-1; weak D call: TRBD1 (6 bases). CDR1 and CDR2 from the germline V gene are MDHEN and SYDVKM. The length of the CDR3 is 14 residues. Trimming pared 5 bases from V and 6 bases from J, leaving 16 bases between. CDR3 region: CASSLPRDNAEAFF. CDR3 nucleotide sequence: TGTGCCAGCAGTCTTCCCCGGGACAACGCTGAAGCTTTCTTT. Full variable domain (rest looked up from reference TRBV28 and TRBJ1-1): DVKVTQSSRYLVKRTGEKVFLECVQDMDHENMFWYRQDPGLGLRLIYFSYDVKMKEKGDIPEGYSVSREKKERFSLILESASTNQTSMYLCASSLPRDNAEAFFGQGTRLTVV.

The chain couples TRBV5-1 to TRBJ2-5, with TRBD2 identical over 13 bases. The CDR3 sequence is 14 residues long. V lost 2 bases to trimming and J lost 8 bases; unmatched junction nucleotides: 3. Germline values: CDR1 SGHRS, CDR2 YFSETQ. For the CDR3, the DNA is TGCGCCAGCAGCTTCGGGACTAGCGGGGATACCCAGTACTTC. Residues: CASSFGTSGDTQYF.

Concerning this clone: Sequence at one end of the junction differs from germline and may be a read error. The rearrangement links TRBV7-9 to TRBJ2-7, with D maybe TRBD2 (6 bases). The CDR3 is made up of 12 amino acids. Germline values: CDR1 SEHNR, CDR2 FQNEAQ (reference sequence). In DNA form, the CDR3 reads TGTGCCAGCAGCCTAGCGCGGAGCGAGCAGTACTTC. Translated, it gives CASSLARSEQYF.

V usage is TRBV29-1 and J usage is TRBJ1-4, with unresolved D. Germline CDR1 and CDR2: SQVTM and ANQGSEA. V lost 7 bases, J lost 6 bases, and 12 bases lay in between. CDR3 length equals 12 residues. In nucleotides, the CDR3 is TGCAGCGGTTCGGGGTTGGATGAAAAACTGTTTTTT. This gives the protein CSGSGLDEKLFF.

The rearrangement uses TRBV6-1 and TRBJ1-3; D is unclear. The CDR3 has 15 amino acids. Germline CDR1 MNHNS, CDR2 SASEGT. Trimming took off 3 bases at V and 4 bases at J, with 13 bases between the two ends. The DNA of the CDR3 is TGTGCCAGCAGTGAGGAGGTAGGGTTCGGAAACACCATATATTTT. It codes for CASSEEVGFGNTIYF.

The chain combines TRBV7-9 with TRBJ2-2, with D unclear. The V gene lost 5 bases and the J gene lost 6 bases, with 7 bases spanning the gap. The CDR3 extends over 12 amino acids. Germline V CDR1 and CDR2: SEHNR, FQNEAQ (reference sequence). CDR3 residues: CASSHQAGELFF. The CDR3 bases are TGTGCCAGCAGCCACCAGGCCGGGGAGCTGTTTTTT.

In regard to this clone: One end of the junction fails to match germline, which may point to a read error. The chain combines TRBV28 with TRBJ1-2; no reliable D call. Germline values: CDR1 MDHEN, CDR2 SYDVKM. The CDR3 is 15 residues long. The CDR3 DNA is TGTGCCAGCAGTCTATGGGTGGCGGCCTCTGGTGGCTACACCTTC. It is translated as CASSLWVAASGGYTF.

V gene TRBV7-3 combines with J gene TRBJ1-1; D possibly corresponds to TRBD1 (5 bases). The germline V and J ends were trimmed by 2 bases and 7 bases, with 11 bases remaining between them. The CDR3 spans 13 residues. CDR1 and CDR2 (germline): SGHTA, FQGTGA. CDR3: CASSLARDGEAFF. In DNA, the CDR3 is TGTGCCAGCAGCTTAGCCAGGGACGGTGAAGCTTTCTTT.

The chain uses TRBV6-6 and TRBJ2-3; the D gene is possibly TRBD2 (6 bases). In germline, CDR1 is MNHNY, CDR2 SVGAGI (reference sequence). Trimming left V 1 base short and J 1 base short, with 12 bases between. The CDR3 totals 16 residues. CDR3 nucleotides: TGTGCCAGCAGTTACTACGGGAGTAGCGGCACAGATACGCAGTATTTT. Translating it yields CASSYYGSSGTDTQYF.

This chain uses TRBV7-2 with TRBJ1-5; TRBD1 is a possible D gene (5 bases). V was pared by 0 bases and J by 2 bases, with 17 bases between. CDR1 is SGHTA, CDR2 FQGNSA, per germline. The CDR3 is made up of 18 amino acids. The DNA of the CDR3 is TGTGCCAGCAGCTTAGCGCGGGGGGGAGGACTTGGCAATCAGCCCCAGCATTTT. It translates to CASSLARGGGLGNQPQHF.

The chain combines TRBV27 with TRBJ2-3; D is perhaps TRBD2 (5 bases). The germline V and J ends were trimmed by 4 bases and 4 bases, with 12 bases remaining between them. The CDR3 extends over 14 amino acids. Germline V gene lookup returns CDR1 MNHEY and CDR2 SMNVEV (reference sequence). The CDR3 sequence is CASSYQRTADTQYF. The CDR3 region has the DNA TGTGCCAGCAGTTACCAGCGGACGGCAGATACGCAGTATTTT.

This chain links TRBV5-1 with TRBJ2-1; D might be TRBD2 (5 bases). This CDR3 is 11 amino acids long. V dropped 6 bases and J dropped 10 bases, with 11 bases sitting between them. The germline CDR1 and CDR2 sequences are SGHRS and YFSETQ. CDR3 sequence reads: CASTDYSEQFF. CDR3 in DNA: TGCGCCAGCACCGACTATAGCGAGCAGTTCTTC.

The chain carries TRBV30 and TRBJ1-2; 9 nucleotides agree with TRBD1. This CDR3 spans 14 amino acids. Germline V gene data show CDR1 as GTSNPN and CDR2 as SVGIG (reference sequence). The V segment lost 6 bases and the J segment 8 bases; nucleotides outside the gene matches: 13. CDR3 region: CACLSGTGFGGYTF. In DNA form, the CDR3 reads TGTGCCTGCCTTTCCGGGACAGGGTTTGGAGGCTACACCTTC. The whole variable domain, remainder taken from reference TRBV30 and TRBJ1-2, is SQTIHQWPATLVQPVGSPLSLECTVEGTSNPNLYWYRQAAGRGLQLLFYSVGIGQISSEVPQNLSASRPQDRQFILSSKKLLLSDSGFYLCACLSGTGFGGYTFGSGTRLTVV.

This chain uses TRBV29-1 with TRBJ2-5; D is uncertain. Between the trimmed V and J ends, which lost 3 bases and 5 bases, there was a span of 13 bases. CDR1 and CDR2 from the germline V gene are SQVTM and ANQGSEA. The CDR3 has 13 residues. CDR3 sequence: CSVDDVRGETQYF. The CDR3 coding sequence is TGCAGCGTTGATGATGTGCGTGGTGAGACCCAGTACTTC.

The CDR3 DNA sequence: TGCGCCAGCAGTGAGTGGCGCAGGGGCAAGGATGGCTACACCTTC. This encodes CASSEWRRGKDGYTF. The chain employs TRBV10-2 and TRBJ1-2; TRBD1 might be the D (6 bases). V was pared by 1 base and J by 6 bases, with 15 bases between. This CDR3 contains 15 residues. Germline V gene sequence: CDR1 WSHSY, CDR2 SAAADI.

About this clone itself: This sample includes further DNA sequences coding for the same CDR3. The chain recombines TRBV7-9 with TRBJ1-3; D unclear. Germline V gene sequence: CDR1 SEHNR, CDR2 FQNEAQ (reference sequence). This CDR3 comprises 13 residues. Trimming took off 3 bases at V and 7 bases at J, with 10 bases between the two ends. CDR3 residues: CASSLGSGNTIYF. CDR3 sequence (DNA): TGTGCCAGCAGCTTGGGCAGCGGGAACACCATATATTTT.